These 15 T cell receptor beta chains originate from one sample sequenced in a study of T cell repertoires in cytomegalovirus infection. TCRdb redid the calling of the reads with MiXCR, one entry per CDR3 protein. The sample lists under 50,000 distinct CDR3 sequences; roughly 22% were seen once. These receptors' targets are unknown. Sequencing was performed on PBMCs, sequenced either directly or after in vitro stimulation (not recorded which). These receptors originate from a human donor in good health (CMV status not recorded). Some clones in this sample may be carry-over from other donors' samples.

This chain connects TRBV12-3 or TRBV12-4 to TRBJ2-5; no definite D call. This CDR3 region has 15 residues. Trimming left V 0 bases short and J 1 base short, with 9 bases between. The DNA of the CDR3 is TGTGCCAGCAGTTTAGCGGGTGCTATCCAAGAGACCCAGTACTTC. This sequence encodes CASSLAGAIQETQYF.

This clonotype appeared many times. V and J are TRBV7-2 and TRBJ2-1; D may be TRBD2 (5 bases). The CDR3 has 16 amino acids. Between the trimmed V and J ends, which lost 0 bases and 3 bases, there was a span of 12 bases. Germline lookup yields CDR1 SGHTA and CDR2 FQGNSA. CDR3 sequence: CASSLAAAPHYNEQFF. Written as DNA, the CDR3 is TGTGCCAGCAGCTTAGCAGCGGCACCCCACTACAATGAGCAGTTCTTC.

This clonotype was seen at least ten times. The chain recombines TRBV7-2 with TRBJ2-7; 9 bases match TRBD1. J lost 6 bases, V lost 0 bases, and 6 bases had no gene match. The CDR3 runs to 15 residues. Germline loops: CDR1 SGHTA, CDR2 FQGNSA. CDR3 in DNA: TGTGCCAGCAGCTTAGCGCTTGGACAGGGGCGCGAGCAGTACTTC. This codes for CASSLALGQGREQYF.

The V gene is TRBV7-8, the J gene TRBJ1-1, with D uncertain. Germline-derived CDR1 and CDR2 are SGHVS and FQNEAQ. The CDR3 spans 16 residues. Trimming pared 5 bases from V and 0 bases from J, leaving 16 bases between. The CDR3 sequence: CASSPIPQGMNTEAFF. The CDR3 DNA follows: TGTGCCAGCAGCCCCATTCCCCAAGGGATGAACACTGAAGCTTTCTTT. Using reference TRBV7-8 and TRBJ1-1 for the parts outside the CDR3, the full variable domain is GAGVSQSPRYKVAKRGQDVALRCDPISGHVSLFWYQQALGQGPEFLTYFQNEAQLDKSGLPSDRFFAERPEGSVSTLKIQRTQQEDSAVYLCASSPIPQGMNTEAFFGQGTRLTVV.

The rearrangement links TRBV7-6 to TRBJ1-1; maybe TRBD1 (5 bases). Germline CDR1 reads SGHVS; CDR2 reads FNYEAQ. The CDR3 runs to 16 residues. V was cut by 4 bases and J by 1 base, with 16 bases left in between. CDR3 sequence: CASSYPLMGPNTEAFF. Written as DNA, the CDR3 is TGTGCCAGCAGCTACCCTCTTATGGGACCGAACACTGAAGCTTTCTTT.

The chain is built from TRBV6-2 or TRBV6-3 and TRBJ2-2, with no clear D. The ends were cut back, 6 bases at V and 6 bases at J, with 11 bases in the middle. CDR1 is MNHEY, CDR2 SVGEGT, per germline. The CDR3 contains 13 residues. CDR3 in DNA: TGTGCCAGCAGCCTATCCGGATCCGGGGAGCTGTTTTTT. Its translation: CASSLSGSGELFF.

Many counts were recorded for this clonotype. The genes are TRBV5-6 and TRBJ2-7, with D hard to call. Germline values: CDR1 SGHDT, CDR2 YYEEEE. Trimming removed 3 bases from V and 0 bases from J, with 10 bases in between. The CDR3 has 14 amino acids. CDR3 coding DNA: TGTGCCAGCAGCTATTGGGTGAGCTCCTACGAGCAGTACTTC. Translating gives CASSYWVSSYEQYF.

This clonotype was seen repeatedly, ten times or more. J is TRBJ2-3 and V is TRBV7-7, with D possibly TRBD1 on 6 matching bases. The length of the CDR3 is 13 residues. V lost 5 bases to trimming and J lost 5 bases, with 11 bases between them. Germline V CDR1 and CDR2: SSHAT, FNYEAQ (reference sequence). The CDR3 loop reads CASSPSQGDTQYF. The CDR3 coding sequence is TGTGCCAGCAGCCCCTCACAGGGAGATACGCAGTATTTT.

This clonotype was seen only a few times. The gene calls are TRBV12-3 or TRBV12-4 and TRBJ2-1, with D maybe TRBD2 (6 bases). V shed 8 bases and J shed 7 bases, with 12 bases lying between them. The CDR3 totals 12 residues. This CDR3 reads CASSNGGNEQFF. Written as DNA, the CDR3 is TGTGCCAGCTCAAACGGAGGGAATGAGCAGTTCTTC.

Remarks on this clonotype: This may arise from a read error, as a much more abundant clone is one base away. Lacking the conserved final phenylalanine or tryptophan, this CDR3 likely reflects a read error. The chain carries TRBV7-2 and TRBJ2-1, with D possibly being TRBD2 (5 bases). The CDR3 is 13 amino acids. Germline CDR1 SGHTA, CDR2 FQGNSA. With 1 base removed from V and 9 bases from J, the gap between germline ends came to 10 bases. In nucleotides, the CDR3 is TGTGCCAGCAGCTTAGTACATCGGGGTGAGCAGTTCCTC. Translation: CASSLVHRGEQFL.

With regard to this clonotype: The junction differs from germline at one of its ends, possibly a read error. The chain recombines TRBV13 with TRBJ2-2, with TRBD2 matching 12 bases. CDR1 and CDR2 (germline): PRHDT, FYEKMQ (reference sequence). The CDR3 has 16 amino acids. The CDR3, as DNA: TGCGCCAGCAGCATTACTAGCGGGAGGAGGACCGGGGAGCTGGTTTTT. It translates to CASSITSGRRTGELVF. Variable domain in full (rest from reference TRBV13 and TRBJ2-2): AAGVIQSPRHLIKEKRETATLKCYPIPRHDTVYWYQQGPGQDPQFLISFYEKMQSDKGSIPDRFSAQQFSDYHSELNMSSLELGDSALYFCASSITSGRRTGELVFGEGSRLTVL.

The V and J genes are TRBV20-1 and TRBJ2-1, with TRBD2 matching 12 bases. Germline values: CDR1 DFQATT, CDR2 SNEGSKA (reference sequence). V gave up 0 bases and J gave up 7 bases; unmatched junction bases: 10. This CDR3 contains 17 residues. This CDR3 is CSARDASSGRVLNEQFF. The CDR3 DNA sequence: TGCAGTGCTAGAGATGCGTCTAGCGGGAGGGTTTTGAATGAGCAGTTCTTC.

This clonotype was recorded once. The J gene is TRBJ2-2, the V gene TRBV5-4; D uncertain. Germline values: CDR1 SGHNT, CDR2 YYREEE (reference sequence). The length of the CDR3 is 14 residues. Between the trimmed V and J ends, which lost 0 bases and 6 bases, there was a span of 9 bases. The CDR3 sequence: CASSLVSDPGELFF. As DNA, the CDR3 is TGTGCCAGCAGCTTGGTTAGTGATCCCGGGGAGCTGTTTTTT. The entire variable domain, with the rest obtained from reference TRBV5-4 and TRBJ2-2, is as follows: ETGVTQSPTHLIKTRGQQVTLRCSSQSGHNTVSWYQQALGQGPQFIFQYYREEENGRGNFPPRFSGLQFPNYSSELNVNALELDDSALYLCASSLVSDPGELFFGEGSRLTVL.

This clonotype has more than one count but fewer than ten. CDR3 in DNA: TGCGCCAGCAGCCCCTCTTCAGCTAGCACAGATACGCAGTATTTT. It encodes CASSPSSASTDTQYF. This rearrangement joins TRBV4-3 to TRBJ2-3; D is uncertain. Germline loops: CDR1 LGHNA, CDR2 YSLEER. The germline V and J ends were trimmed by 4 bases and 0 bases, with 11 bases remaining between them. The CDR3 has 15 residues.

This clonotype has a count of ten or more. This rearrangement joins TRBV6-6 to TRBJ2-7, with 7 positions matching TRBD1. CDR1 is MNHNY and CDR2 is SVGAGI in the germline V gene (reference sequence). This CDR3 contains 12 residues. J was trimmed by 13 bases and V by 7 bases; bases with no gene match: 13. In DNA form, the CDR3 reads TGTGCCAGCAATACGAGAGGGGGCCTTCCTTACTTC. Its protein product is CASNTRGGLPYF.